The rows below give T cell receptor beta chains drawn from one sample of a study of blood T cell repertoires in COVID-19. TCRdb's copy holds only in-frame clones and misses some; the assay was immunoSEQ multiplex PCR. Found here are approximately 140,000 clones, roughly 84% of them singletons; the top ten hold under 7%. Source material: PBMCs or T cells enriched from blood (not recorded which). Source of these receptors: a man aged 35 to 55 with acute COVID-19. Both conserved end residues are part of each CDR3. Fields, in order: CDR3 protein, CDR3 DNA, D gene, clone size, J gene, V gene. The D gene is left open where the match is weak. The size of a clone is reported for some rows only, either as once, few or many, or as a class for expanded clones.

CDR3aa: CASSENRDSSYEQYF; CDR3nt: TGTGCCAGTAGTGAAAACCGGGACAGCTCCTACGAGCAGTACTTC; d_gene: TRBD1; abundance: NA; j_gene: TRBJ2-7; v_gene: TRBV19
CDR3aa: CASSLSYSQAEAFF; CDR3nt: TGTGCCAGCAGTTTATCCTACTCACAGGCTGAAGCTTTCTTT; d_gene: NA; abundance: NA; j_gene: TRBJ1-1; v_gene: TRBV27
CDR3aa: CASSPGPGGSYNEQFF; CDR3nt: TGTGCCAGCTCACCAGGTCCCGGGGGGTCCTACAATGAGCAGTTCTTC; d_gene: TRBD2; abundance: NA; j_gene: TRBJ2-1; v_gene: TRBV18
CDR3aa: CASSYSIFIRQNQPQHF; CDR3nt: TGTGCCAGCAGTTACTCGATCTTCATCAGGCAAAATCAGCCCCAGCATTTT; d_gene: NA; abundance: NA; j_gene: TRBJ1-5; v_gene: TRBV6-2/TRBV6-3
CDR3aa: CSVEEIQGSEAFF; CDR3nt: TGCAGCGTTGAAGAGATTCAGGGATCTGAAGCTTTCTTT; d_gene: NA; abundance: NA; j_gene: TRBJ1-1; v_gene: TRBV29-1
CDR3aa: CAISAGDLNYGYTF; CDR3nt: TGTGCCATCAGTGCAGGGGACCTAAACTATGGCTACACCTTC; d_gene: NA; abundance: NA; j_gene: TRBJ1-2; v_gene: TRBV10-3
CDR3aa: CASRTRGEETQYF; CDR3nt: TGTGCCAGTAGGACACGGGGAGAAGAGACCCAGTACTTC; d_gene: NA; abundance: NA; j_gene: TRBJ2-5; v_gene: TRBV19
CDR3aa: CAWTLGRARNSPLHF; CDR3nt: TGTGCCTGGACCTTAGGGAGGGCGAGGAATTCACCCCTCCACTTT; d_gene: NA; abundance: NA; j_gene: TRBJ1-6; v_gene: TRBV30
CDR3aa: CASSSFRFSSYNEQFF; CDR3nt: TGTGCCAGCAGCTCATTCCGTTTTAGCTCCTACAATGAGCAGTTCTTC; d_gene: NA; abundance: NA; j_gene: TRBJ2-1; v_gene: TRBV7-8
CDR3aa: CAWADTYSNQPQHF; CDR3nt: TGTGCCTGGGCTGACACGTATAGCAATCAGCCCCAGCATTTT; d_gene: NA; abundance: NA; j_gene: TRBJ1-5; v_gene: TRBV30
CDR3aa: CASSPGLAGRVDTQYF; CDR3nt: TGTGCCAGCAGCCCGGGACTAGCGGGAAGGGTAGATACGCAGTATTTT; d_gene: TRBD2; abundance: NA; j_gene: TRBJ2-3; v_gene: TRBV11-3
CDR3aa: CASSLVGLPVTGELFF; CDR3nt: TGTGCCAGCAGCTTGGTGGGACTACCCGTTACCGGGGAGCTGTTTTTT; d_gene: TRBD2; abundance: NA; j_gene: TRBJ2-2; v_gene: TRBV5-8
CDR3aa: CASSQAGYTQYF; CDR3nt: TGTGCCAGCAGCCAGGCCGGGTATACGCAGTATTTT; d_gene: NA; abundance: NA; j_gene: TRBJ2-3; v_gene: TRBV3-1/TRBV3-2
CDR3aa: CASSLSTPNYGYTF; CDR3nt: TGTGCCAGCAGCCTCTCGACACCTAACTATGGCTACACCTTC; d_gene: NA; abundance: NA; j_gene: TRBJ1-2; v_gene: TRBV7-9
CDR3aa: CASSQDRDQETQYF; CDR3nt: TGTGCCAGCAGTCAGGACAGAGACCAAGAGACCCAGTACTTC; d_gene: NA; abundance: NA; j_gene: TRBJ2-5; v_gene: TRBV3-1/TRBV3-2
CDR3aa: CASSDPGRVSSPLHF; CDR3nt: TGCGCCAGCAGTGACCCGGGGAGGGTTAGCTCACCCCTCCACTTT; d_gene: NA; abundance: NA; j_gene: TRBJ1-6; v_gene: TRBV10-2
CDR3aa: CASSLRNIVRTSGTYEQYF; CDR3nt: TGTGCCAGCAGCTTGAGGAATATCGTGAGGACTAGCGGGACCTACGAGCAGTACTTC; d_gene: TRBD2; abundance: NA; j_gene: TRBJ2-7; v_gene: TRBV5-6
CDR3aa: CASRDRARYEQYF; CDR3nt: TGTGCCAGCAGGGACAGGGCAAGGTACGAGCAGTACTTC; d_gene: TRBD1; abundance: NA; j_gene: TRBJ2-7; v_gene: TRBV6-5
CDR3aa: CASSGVGGFSQPQHF; CDR3nt: TGTGCCAGCAGTGGGGTCGGAGGGTTTAGTCAGCCCCAGCATTTT; d_gene: NA; abundance: once; j_gene: TRBJ1-5; v_gene: TRBV28
CDR3aa: CASSQQGAGELFF; CDR3nt: TGTGCCAGCAGTCAACAGGGGGCCGGGGAGCTGTTTTTT; d_gene: TRBD1; abundance: NA; j_gene: TRBJ2-2; v_gene: TRBV28
CDR3aa: CASSLSANNEQFF; CDR3nt: TGCGCCAGCAGCTTAAGCGCGAACAATGAGCAGTTCTTC; d_gene: NA; abundance: few; j_gene: TRBJ2-1; v_gene: TRBV5-1
CDR3aa: CASSYSGDSNQPQHF; CDR3nt: TGTGCCAGCAGTTACTCAGGAGATAGCAATCAGCCCCAGCATTTT; d_gene: NA; abundance: NA; j_gene: TRBJ1-5; v_gene: TRBV6-5
CDR3aa: CASSDAGGGSNQPQHF; CDR3nt: TGTGCCAGTAGTGACGCCGGGGGTGGCAGCAATCAGCCCCAGCATTTT; d_gene: NA; abundance: NA; j_gene: TRBJ1-5; v_gene: TRBV19
CDR3aa: CASSDRGQKGGILLTDTQYF; CDR3nt: TGCGCCAGCAGCGACCGGGGACAGAAGGGGGGTATACTTCTCACAGATACGCAGTATTTT; d_gene: NA; abundance: NA; j_gene: TRBJ2-3; v_gene: TRBV10-2
CDR3aa: CASSLDPRGDQYF; CDR3nt: TGTGCCAGCAGTTTAGACCCCCGGGGAGACCAGTACTTC; d_gene: NA; abundance: NA; j_gene: TRBJ2-5; v_gene: TRBV28
CDR3aa: CASSLNSVAGANEKLFF; CDR3nt: TGTGCCAGCAGCTTAAATTCAGTGGCGGGGGCTAATGAAAAACTGTTTTTT; d_gene: NA; abundance: NA; j_gene: TRBJ1-4; v_gene: TRBV7-2
CDR3aa: CASSPDSVSQPQHF; CDR3nt: TGTGCCAGCAGTCCGGACAGCGTCAGTCAGCCCCAGCATTTT; d_gene: NA; abundance: NA; j_gene: TRBJ1-5; v_gene: TRBV28
CDR3aa: CATSREVGAKGYTF; CDR3nt: TGTGCCACCAGCAGAGAAGTGGGGGCTAAGGGCTACACCTTC; d_gene: NA; abundance: NA; j_gene: TRBJ1-2; v_gene: TRBV15
CDR3aa: CASSAYEDRGTGELFF; CDR3nt: TGTGCCAGCAGTGCCTACGAGGACAGGGGCACCGGGGAGCTGTTTTTT; d_gene: TRBD1; abundance: NA; j_gene: TRBJ2-2; v_gene: TRBV27
CDR3aa: CASSLANGDYRGYTF; CDR3nt: TGTGCCAGCAGCTTAGCCAATGGGGACTACCGCGGCTACACCTTC; d_gene: NA; abundance: NA; j_gene: TRBJ1-2; v_gene: TRBV7-2
CDR3aa: CASSLAGLSAQHF; CDR3nt: TGTGCCAGCAGTTTGGCGGGTTTATCAGCCCAGCATTTT; d_gene: NA; abundance: once; j_gene: TRBJ1-5; v_gene: TRBV12-3/TRBV12-4
CDR3aa: CASRETGAYNEQFF; CDR3nt: TGTGCCAGCAGAGAGACAGGGGCGTACAATGAGCAGTTCTTC; d_gene: TRBD1; abundance: NA; j_gene: TRBJ2-1; v_gene: TRBV28
CDR3aa: CASSPAGGQPQHF; CDR3nt: TGTGCCAGCAGCCCGGCGGGCGGTCAGCCCCAGCATTTT; d_gene: NA; abundance: NA; j_gene: TRBJ1-5; v_gene: TRBV5-4
CDR3aa: CDVTGDNEQFF; CDR3nt: TGTGACGTAACCGGGGACAATGAGCAGTTCTTC; d_gene: NA; abundance: once; j_gene: TRBJ2-1; v_gene: TRBV19